Each of the 25 T cell receptor beta chains below was sequenced from the same sample in a study of OX40 agonist ivuxolimab in advanced cancers. Profiled with immunoSEQ multiplex PCR; TCRdb holds only in-frame clones, not every one. The sample yields about 70,000 clones, almost 90% seen once. The source material was CD4+ or CD8+ T cells sorted from blood, sampled in a trial of the OX40 agonist ivuxolimab. These receptors all come from an adult with an advanced solid tumor such as melanoma, head and neck, liver or kidney cancer.

J is TRBJ2-7 and V is TRBV6-1; D ambiguous. CDR3 length: 11 residues. The ends were cut back, 2 bases at V and 5 bases at J, with 4 bases in the middle. Germline-derived CDR1 and CDR2 are MNHNS and SASEGT. This CDR3 reads CASSEQDEQYF. For the CDR3, the DNA is TGTGCCAGCAGTGAACAGGACGAGCAGTACTTC.

The rearrangement joins TRBV27 to TRBJ2-1, with 11 bases aligning to TRBD2. The V gene's germline CDR1 is MNHEY and CDR2 SMNVEV (reference sequence). The V and J ends lost 0 bases and 10 bases, in that order; junction bases with no gene match: 8. The CDR3 has 16 amino acids. CDR3 sequence: CASSLSRASGGNEQFF. The CDR3 DNA reads TGTGCCAGCAGTTTATCGAGGGCTAGCGGGGGGAACGAGCAGTTCTTC.

This chain joins TRBV7-2 and TRBJ1-2; a possible D gene is TRBD1 (6 bases). CDR1 and CDR2 from the germline V gene are SGHTA and FQGNSA. V lost 8 bases, J lost 6 bases, and 13 bases lay in between. The CDR3 has 12 amino acids. CDR3: CASRGAGDGYTF. In nucleotides, the CDR3 is TGTGCCAGCCGGGGGGCAGGGGATGGCTACACCTTC.

Comment on this clone: The same CDR3 also results from other DNA sequences found in this sample. The chain uses TRBV4-3 and TRBJ2-7; the match to TRBD2 covers 10 bases. The CDR3 runs 14 residues. CDR1 is LGHNA, CDR2 YSLEER, per germline. V was pared by 2 bases and J by 5 bases, with 3 bases of the junction left unmatched. The CDR3 DNA reads as TGCGCCAGCAGCCAAATAGCGGGGGGACACGAGCAGTACTTC. Translation gives CASSQIAGGHEQYF.

This chain connects TRBV5-1 to TRBJ2-2, with TRBD1 matching 7 bases. V lost 3 bases to trimming and J lost 4 bases; unmatched junction nucleotides: 6. The CDR3 covers 15 residues. Germline V lookup: CDR1 SGHRS, CDR2 YFSETQ. The CDR3 DNA reads as TGCGCCAGCAGCTACGGGACAGCCGTCACCGGGGAGCTGTTTTTT. Residues: CASSYGTAVTGELFF.

In this sample, this clone turned up a few times. The V call is TRBV2, the J call TRBJ1-4, with D unresolved. The CDR3 sequence is 14 residues long. Trimming removed 4 bases at V and 3 bases at J, with 9 bases between. Germline-derived CDR1 and CDR2 are SNHLY and FYNNEI. The CDR3 DNA sequence: TGTGCCAGCAGTGTCCTGTCGGCTAATGAAAAACTGTTTTTT. This translates into CASSVLSANEKLFF.

The CDR3 sequence: CASRLDRDEQFF. CDR3 coding DNA: TGTGCCAGCAGATTGGACAGAGATGAGCAGTTCTTC. V and J are TRBV7-9 and TRBJ2-1; TRBD1 is a possible D gene (6 bases). The CDR3 is 12 residues long. Trimming cost V 6 bases and J 8 bases, with 11 bases left between them. Germline V gene lookup returns CDR1 SEHNR and CDR2 FQNEAQ (reference sequence).

The chain couples TRBV4-2 to TRBJ2-7; D is possibly TRBD2 (7 bases). CDR3 length: 15 amino acids. Germline V gene lookup returns CDR1 LGHNA and CDR2 YNFKEQ. The germline V and J ends were trimmed by 0 bases and 0 bases, with 9 bases remaining between them. The CDR3 spells CASSQDGGASYEQYF. DNA for the CDR3: TGTGCCAGCAGCCAAGATGGGGGGGCCTCCTACGAGCAGTACTTC.

The chain couples TRBV5-1 to TRBJ2-2; 11 nucleotides match TRBD1. The germline CDR1 and CDR2 sequences are SGHRS and YFSETQ. The CDR3 consists of 16 residues. The V segment lost 4 bases and the J segment 7 bases; nucleotides outside the gene matches: 9. CDR3 loop: CASSPWTGGLGGELFF. In nucleotides, the CDR3 is TGCGCCAGCAGCCCGTGGACAGGGGGCCTTGGCGGGGAGCTGTTTTTT.

V and J are TRBV6-1 and TRBJ2-7; no definite D call. In germline, CDR1 is MNHNS, CDR2 SASEGT. The CDR3 sequence is 12 residues long. V lost 8 bases and J lost 2, with 10 bases in between. The CDR3 DNA follows: TGTGCCAGCGGTCGGGCCGCCTACGAGCAGTACTTC. Translating gives CASGRAAYEQYF.

V gene TRBV5-4 combines with J gene TRBJ1-1, with 9 bases that match TRBD1. Losses at the gene ends were 0 bases for V and 5 bases for J; bases not matched to a gene: 5. The V gene's germline CDR1 is SGHNT and CDR2 YYREEE (reference sequence). The CDR3 covers 15 residues. In DNA, the CDR3 is TGTGCCAGCAGCTTGGACAGGGGGCTGGGAACTGAAGCTTTCTTT. Residues: CASSLDRGLGTEAFF.

This chain joins TRBV18 and TRBJ2-5; 8 bases are shared with TRBD2. The CDR3 length is 15 residues. V lost 3 bases and J lost 2; bases outside the gene matches: 5. Germline lookup yields CDR1 KGHSH and CDR2 LQKENI. The CDR3 DNA reads TGTGCCAGCTCACCGGCGGGGGGCTTTCAAGAGACCCAGTACTTC. Translating it yields CASSPAGGFQETQYF.

The chain has TRBV7-2 and TRBJ2-2; possibly TRBD1 for D (5 bases). This CDR3 contains 15 residues. Trimming removed 4 bases from V and 1 base from J, with 10 bases in between. CDR1 SGHTA and CDR2 FQGNSA come from the germline V gene. CDR3 DNA sequence: TGTGCCAGCAGCTATCAGGGCCTGAACACCGGGGAGCTGTTTTTT. Protein sequence: CASSYQGLNTGELFF.

This clone has just a few counts. The genes are TRBV7-9 and TRBJ1-2, with 7 bases that match TRBD1. The CDR3 sequence is 15 residues long. Germline V CDR1 and CDR2: SEHNR, FQNEAQ (reference sequence). Trimming cost V 1 base and J 6 bases; bases outside gene matches: 8. DNA of the CDR3: TGTGCCAGCAGCTTAGACTTCGGACAGGTAGATGGCTACACCTTC. It is translated as CASSLDFGQVDGYTF.

This clone was counted a few times. The V and J genes are TRBV4-1 and TRBJ2-1, with TRBD2 matching over 8 bases. The CDR3 spans 16 residues. V shed 0 bases and J 5 bases; nucleotides not matched to a gene: 6. Germline values: CDR1 MGHRA, CDR2 YSYEKL. The CDR3 loop reads CASSQDSGNLNNEQFF. The DNA for the CDR3 is TGCGCCAGCAGCCAAGATAGCGGGAACCTCAACAATGAGCAGTTCTTC.

The J gene is TRBJ2-7, the V gene TRBV18, with 8 bases fitting TRBD1. CDR3 length: 13 amino acids. V lost 0 bases to trimming and J lost 6 bases; unmatched junction nucleotides: 1. CDR1 is KGHSH, CDR2 LQKENI, per germline. The CDR3 loop reads CASSPPTGAEQYF. CDR3 DNA: TGTGCCAGCTCACCACCGACAGGGGCCGAGCAGTACTTC. The full variable domain, its missing parts supplied by reference TRBV18 and TRBJ2-7, is NAGVMQNPRHLVRRRGQEARLRCSPMKGHSHVYWYRQLPEEGLKFMVYLQKENIIDESGMPKERFSAEFPKEGPSILRIQQVVRGDSAAYFCASSPPTGAEQYFGPGTRLTVT.

In its sample, this clone was seen once. The chain combines TRBV2 with TRBJ2-5; D not resolved. Germline assignment: CDR1 SNHLY and CDR2 FYNNEI. The CDR3 has 13 amino acids. Trimming pared 5 bases from V and 5 bases from J, leaving 12 bases between. CDR3 in amino acids: CASSSPVGETQYF. In DNA form, the CDR3 reads TGTGCCAGCAGTTCGCCAGTCGGGGAGACCCAGTACTTC.

The V and J genes are TRBV5-4 and TRBJ2-4, with 7 bases that match TRBD2. This CDR3 is built from 15 residues. V trimming: 0 bases; J trimming: 8 bases; junction bases outside the gene matches: 8. In germline, CDR1 is SGHNT, CDR2 YYREEE (reference sequence). The CDR3 here is CASSLAVGGSDIQYF. Here the CDR3 DNA reads TGTGCCAGCAGCTTGGCTGTCGGGGGGTCGGACATTCAGTACTTC.

The chain employs TRBV2 and TRBJ1-1; D ambiguous. V shed 6 bases and J shed 4 bases, with 12 bases lying between them. The germline CDR1 and CDR2 sequences are SNHLY and FYNNEI. The CDR3 runs 13 residues. This CDR3 reads CASRPEGGTEAFF. The CDR3 DNA reads TGTGCCAGCAGACCCGAAGGAGGCACTGAAGCTTTCTTT.

The CDR3 DNA follows: TGTGCCACCAGCGACGTAATCTTTACAGGGGGGTGGAATCAGCCCCAGCATTTT. It translates to CATSDVIFTGGWNQPQHF. The chain combines TRBV15 with TRBJ1-5, with TRBD1 matching 8 bases. J lost 4 bases, V lost 5 bases, and 16 bases had no gene match. This CDR3 spans 18 amino acids. CDR1 is LNHNV and CDR2 is YYDKDF in the germline V gene (reference sequence).

The chain has TRBV29-1 and TRBJ1-1, with D possibly being TRBD1 (5 bases). CDR1 is SQVTM, CDR2 ANQGSEA, per germline. This CDR3 has 13 residues. Trimming pared 3 bases from V and 2 bases from J, leaving 10 bases between. The CDR3 DNA reads as TGCAGCGTTGATGGGGCGATAAACACTGAAGCTTTCTTT. Translation gives CSVDGAINTEAFF.

The J gene is TRBJ2-5, the V gene TRBV5-4; TRBD2 agrees at 8 bases. Germline V gene data show CDR1 as SGHNT and CDR2 as YYREEE (reference sequence). This CDR3 contains 13 residues. The CDR3 spells CASGAGGLETQYF. In DNA form, the CDR3 reads TGTGCTAGCGGGGCGGGAGGCCTGGAGACCCAGTACTTC.

The V call is TRBV11-1, the J call TRBJ2-3, with 11 bases identical to TRBD2. Germline lookup yields CDR1 SGHAT and CDR2 FQDESV (reference sequence). V lost 5 bases to trimming and J lost 5 bases; unmatched junction nucleotides: 9. The CDR3 consists of 16 residues. The CDR3 spells CASSADLAGGLDTQYF. As DNA, the CDR3 is TGTGCCAGCAGCGCAGATCTAGCGGGGGGATTAGATACGCAGTATTTT.

The chain joins TRBV5-6 to TRBJ1-3; D call uncertain. The ends were cut back, 2 bases at V and 2 bases at J, with 5 bases in the middle. The germline V gene encodes CDR1 SGHDT and CDR2 YYEEEE. The CDR3 runs 13 residues. The CDR3 nucleotides read TGTGCCAGCAGCTTCGGGACTGGAAACACCATATATTTT. It is translated as CASSFGTGNTIYF.

V usage is TRBV4-2 and J usage is TRBJ1-2; D may be TRBD1 (6 bases). CDR1 and CDR2 from the germline V gene are LGHNA and YNFKEQ. Trimming left V 3 bases short and J 5 bases short, with 19 bases between. The CDR3 consists of 16 residues. For the CDR3, the DNA is TGTGCCAGCAGCCATCTGAGGGCGGGAGGGGGTTATGGCTACACCTTC. Translation gives CASSHLRAGGGYGYTF.